The 5 T cell receptor beta chains reported below all come from one sample, sequenced in a study of shared clonotypes between healthy human individuals (dated by TCRdb to 2018 to 2020). Library preparation employed the immunoSEQ multiplex PCR assay. In its TCRdb copy, this immuneACCESS table keeps in-frame sequences only and misses some clones. Where compared with another copy, unresolved V genes explain less than half of these, and the others have no known cause. For this sample the table gives 2 million to 2.5 million clones, of which about 90% were detected only once. The ten largest clones represent approximately 0.41% of the sample. Sequenced material: naive CD4+ T cells from PBMCs. The cell subset or site label corresponds to: CD45RA+ positively selected. The receptors come from a man younger than 35 in good health. Some clones in this sample may be carry-over from other donors' samples.

This chain uses TRBV5-1 with TRBJ2-7; the D gene is possibly TRBD1 (6 bases). CDR3 length: 14 residues. Germline CDR1 reads SGHRS; CDR2 reads YFSETQ. The V and J ends lost 2 bases and 3 bases respectively, with 12 bases between them. CDR3 sequence reads: CASSFRQAYYEQYF. The CDR3, as DNA: TGCGCCAGCAGCTTTAGACAGGCCTACTACGAGCAGTACTTC.

The chain joins TRBV9 to TRBJ2-3, with 12 nucleotides matching TRBD2. The CDR3 length is 16 residues. Germline CDR1 SGDLS, CDR2 YYNGEE. V was clipped by 3 bases and J by 3 bases; unmatched bases: 5. The CDR3 nucleotides read TGTGCCAGCAGCGCCGCCCTAGCGGGAGGGACAGATACGCAGTATTTT. Its protein is CASSAALAGGTDTQYF.

The chain's CDR3 is CASSLDPGGGPPPGELFF. The CDR3 bases are TGTGCCAGCAGCTTAGATCCGGGAGGCGGGCCCCCTCCCGGGGAGCTGTTTTTT. The V and J genes are TRBV11-2 and TRBJ2-2; TRBD2 agrees at 7 bases. This CDR3 comprises 18 residues. The V gene's germline CDR1 is SGHAT and CDR2 FQNNGV. The V segment lost 0 bases and the J segment 6 bases; nucleotides outside the gene matches: 13. The complete variable domain, with remaining parts taken from reference TRBV11-2 and TRBJ2-2, reads EAGVAQSPRYKIIEKRQSVAFWCNPISGHATLYWYQQILGQGPKLLIQFQNNGVVDDSQLPKDRFSAERLKGVDSTLKIQPAKLEDSAVYLCASSLDPGGGPPPGELFFGEGSRLTVL.

J is TRBJ1-5 and V is TRBV5-6; 8 nucleotides agree with TRBD1. This CDR3 is 18 amino acids long. Germline values: CDR1 SGHDT, CDR2 YYEEEE. V lost 2 bases to trimming and J lost 6 bases; unmatched junction nucleotides: 16. The CDR3, as DNA: TGTGCCAGCAGCTTCGGGGGAACTACGACAGGGGCCGGTCAGCCCCAGCATTTT. Encoded protein: CASSFGGTTTGAGQPQHF.

The CDR3 is CASTLKTGWNTEAFF. In nucleotides, the CDR3 is TGTGCCAGCACCCTTAAGACAGGGTGGAACACTGAAGCTTTCTTT. The chain links TRBV27 to TRBJ1-1; 7 nucleotides align to TRBD1. The J segment lost 1 base and the V segment lost 7 bases, leaving 9 bases of the junction unmatched. The germline V gene encodes CDR1 MNHEY and CDR2 SMNVEV (reference sequence). CDR3 size: 15 residues.